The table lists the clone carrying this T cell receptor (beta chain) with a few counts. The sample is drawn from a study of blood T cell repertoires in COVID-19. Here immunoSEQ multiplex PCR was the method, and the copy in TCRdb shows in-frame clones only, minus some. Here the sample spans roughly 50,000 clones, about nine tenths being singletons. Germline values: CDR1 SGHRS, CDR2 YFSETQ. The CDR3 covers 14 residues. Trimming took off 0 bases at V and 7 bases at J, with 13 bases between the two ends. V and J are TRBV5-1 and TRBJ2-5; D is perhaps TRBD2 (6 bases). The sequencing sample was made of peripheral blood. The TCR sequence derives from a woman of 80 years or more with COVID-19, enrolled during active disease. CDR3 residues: CASSLAAGLGTQYF. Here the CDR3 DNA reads TGCGCCAGCAGCTTGGCCGCGGGGCTGGGGACCCAGTACTTC.